This TCR beta chain was profiled in a study of identical twins (dated by TCRdb to 2015 to 2016). Broadly, across the study: The study deep-sequenced TCR alpha and beta repertoires from monozygotic twins, unrelated adults of various ages and cord blood to test whether fetal clonotypes persist. Replicate twin experiments were performed at different times using different library preparation protocols to rule out contamination. Paper-wide results and their limitations: Because the same donors could not be followed over many years, conclusions were based on cross-sectional statistical analysis. Out-of-frame TCR alpha sequences shared between twins showed an excess of low generation-probability sequences compared with coincidental sharing between unrelated individuals. Abundant cord blood beta clonotypes had fewer insertions, young adult naive repertoires showed a similar but weaker trend, and memory repertoires showed no such trend. In monozygotic twins, recombination models systematically underestimated out-of-frame TCR alpha sharing, but the models matched the sharing seen between unrelated individuals. Invariant T cells such as MAIT and iNKT could partly confound zero-insertion analyses, though diverse VJ usage argued against this for most clonotypes. A weaker excess of twin sharing was found in beta out-of-frame sequences because the signal-to-noise ratio was lowered by fewer shared sequences.

Every donor was a healthy Caucasian. Three pairs of female monozygotic twins, all aged about 18 to 30 years, made up the twin cohort. Miltenyi CD45RO+ enrichment and human naive T-cell isolation kits were used to isolate memory (CD45RO+) and naive T cells from PBMC. This clonotype was observed many times. Its antigen remains unidentified. Base qualities are not recorded, but no much larger clone differs from it by a single base. CDR1 and CDR2, per the germline V gene, are MGHDK and SYGVNS. Measured from the cysteine to the phenylalanine, the CDR3 is 13 residues long. Just CDR3 DNA is preserved here, 39 bases in frame from base 1. Germline trimming amounts to 4 bases on V and 7 bases on J, with 3 as the count of junction bases outside the gene matches. Library generation was performed with 5' RACE. The run used an Illumina HiSeq 2000. A universal primer binding site was added through template switching, and the final cDNA carried a unique molecular identifier so that TCR cDNA molecules could be counted accurately. First-strand cDNA for TCR alpha and beta chains was synthesized from specific primers in the conserved constant-segment region. Each cDNA library was double barcoded, with a SMART-Mk sample barcode plus Illumina barcodes, to control for contamination. TruSeq adapter sequences and Illumina sample barcodes were added in two successive PCR steps. The Illumina HiSeq platform was used with custom primers to sequence TCR alpha and beta cDNA libraries. In the source study's methods: Unique molecular identifiers were extracted from raw reads with MiGEC, and CDR3 positions were determined with MiXCR. Recombination models were inferred per individual with the repgenHMM and IGoR tools using an EM algorithm. The tcR package in R was used for shared clonotype analysis, with sharing normalized by the product of cloneset sizes. Out-of-frame nonproductive sequences were analyzed to study raw recombination free of thymic and clonal selection effects. TCRdb reanalyzed the raw reads on its own, using fastp at Q25 for trimming and MiXCR for clone calling, and kept in-frame beta chains. Rows with one shared CDR3 protein collapse into an entry with the most common genes and DNA. It is TCRdb's table, rather than the study itself, that gives the V and J calls and clone size. For this sample the table gives around 250,000 distinct CDR3 sequences, of which about 7% were detected only once. 3% to 4% of the sample goes to the ten largest clones.

This same sample was also taken into another study, of yellow fever vaccine responses in identical twins. Per that second paper: According to the authors, in identical twins the way T cells responded to vaccination appeared partly convergent and partly personalized. In identical twins, the study followed T cell clones that responded to the vaccine with precision.

Sequencing was carried out using memory (CD45RO+) T cells sorted from blood. The cell subset or site label, as the study defines it: CD45RO+ enriched T cells. Recombination connected TRBV25-1 to TRBJ2-1; 8 central nucleotides agree with TRBD1. This TCR was sampled from a woman aged 18-29 years in good health. The CDR3 protein is CASSGDRGNEQFF. The bases read TGTGCCAGCAGTGGAGACAGGGGAAATGAGCAGTTCTTC.